This TCR beta chain was sequenced during a study of CD8 T cells in Susac syndrome. FACS was used to enrich TEMRA cells, whereas the CD8+ and CD4+ T cells were obtained by negative isolation. RNA, at about 0.45 to 1 ug, was reverse transcribed with random hexamers. MiXCR, run by TCRdb on the immunoSEQ multiplex PCR reads, gives a single entry per CDR3 protein. The sample has 140,000 to 150,000 distinct CDR3 sequences, approximately 96% seen once. This CDR3 has 16 amino acids. V dropped 2 bases and J dropped 5 bases, with 19 bases sitting between them. CDR1 DFQATT and CDR2 SNEGSKA come from the germline V gene (reference sequence).

The chain has TRBV20-1 and TRBJ2-1; possible D gene TRBD2, 6 bases. This receptor was taken from a human donor with Susac syndrome. The sample comprised CD4+ T cells from PBMCs. The CDR3 DNA reads TGCAGTGCTAGACTATTCCTGGACTACTACCACAATGAGCAGTTCTTC. This codes for CSARLFLDYYHNEQFF.